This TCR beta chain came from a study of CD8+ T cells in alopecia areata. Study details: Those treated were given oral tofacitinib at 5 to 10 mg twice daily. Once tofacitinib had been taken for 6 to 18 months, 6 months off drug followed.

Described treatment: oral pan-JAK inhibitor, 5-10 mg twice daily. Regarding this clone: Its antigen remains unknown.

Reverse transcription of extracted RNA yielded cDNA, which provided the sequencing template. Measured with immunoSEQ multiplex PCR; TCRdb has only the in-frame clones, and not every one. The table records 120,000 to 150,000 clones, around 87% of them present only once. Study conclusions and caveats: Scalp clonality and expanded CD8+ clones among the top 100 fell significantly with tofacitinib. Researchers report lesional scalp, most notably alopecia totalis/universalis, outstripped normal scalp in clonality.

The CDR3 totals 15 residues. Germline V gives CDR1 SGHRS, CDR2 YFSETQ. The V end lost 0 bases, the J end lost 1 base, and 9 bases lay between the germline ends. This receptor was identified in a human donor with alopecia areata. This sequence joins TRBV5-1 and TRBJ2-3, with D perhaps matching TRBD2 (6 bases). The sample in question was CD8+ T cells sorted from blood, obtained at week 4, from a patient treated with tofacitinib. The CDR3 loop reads CASSLAASGTDTQYF. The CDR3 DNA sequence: TGCGCCAGCAGCTTGGCGGCTAGCGGCACAGATACGCAGTATTTT.